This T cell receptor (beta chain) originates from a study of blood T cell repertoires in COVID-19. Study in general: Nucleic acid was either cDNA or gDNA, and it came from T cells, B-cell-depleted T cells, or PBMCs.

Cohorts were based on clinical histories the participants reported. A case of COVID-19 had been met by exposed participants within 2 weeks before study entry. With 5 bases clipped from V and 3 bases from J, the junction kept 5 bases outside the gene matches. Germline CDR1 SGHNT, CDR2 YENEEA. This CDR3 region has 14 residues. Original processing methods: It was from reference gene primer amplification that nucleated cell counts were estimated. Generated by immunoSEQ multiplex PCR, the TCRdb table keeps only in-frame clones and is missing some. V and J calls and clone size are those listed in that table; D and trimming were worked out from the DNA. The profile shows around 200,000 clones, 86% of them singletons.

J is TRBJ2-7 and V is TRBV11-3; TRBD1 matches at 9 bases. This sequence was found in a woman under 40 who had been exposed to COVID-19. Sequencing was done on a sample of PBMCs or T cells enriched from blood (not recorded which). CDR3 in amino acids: CASSPGQGFYEQYF. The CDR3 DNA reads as TGTGCCAGCAGCCCGGGACAGGGATTCTACGAGCAGTACTTC.